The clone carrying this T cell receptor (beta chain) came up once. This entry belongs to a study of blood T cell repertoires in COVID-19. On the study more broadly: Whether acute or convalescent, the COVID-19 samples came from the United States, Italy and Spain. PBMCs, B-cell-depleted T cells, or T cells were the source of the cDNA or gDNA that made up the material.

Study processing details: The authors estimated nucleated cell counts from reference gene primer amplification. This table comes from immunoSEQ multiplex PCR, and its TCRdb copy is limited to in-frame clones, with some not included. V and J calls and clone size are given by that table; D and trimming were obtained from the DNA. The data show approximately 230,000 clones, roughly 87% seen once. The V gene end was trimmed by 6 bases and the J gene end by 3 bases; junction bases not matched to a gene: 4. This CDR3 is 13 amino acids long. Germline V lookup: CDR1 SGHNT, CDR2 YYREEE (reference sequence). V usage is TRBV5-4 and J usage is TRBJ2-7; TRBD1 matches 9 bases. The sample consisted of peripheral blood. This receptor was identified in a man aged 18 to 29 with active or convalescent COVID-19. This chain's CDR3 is CASKRDRDYEQYF. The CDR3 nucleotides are TGTGCCAGCAAGAGGGACAGGGACTACGAGCAGTACTTC. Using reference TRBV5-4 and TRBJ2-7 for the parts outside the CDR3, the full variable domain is ETGVTQSPTHLIKTRGQQVTLRCSSQSGHNTVSWYQQALGQGPQFIFQYYREEENGRGNFPPRFSGLQFPNYSSELNVNALELDDSALYLCASKRDRDYEQYFGPGTRLTVT.